Detailed here is one T cell receptor (beta chain). The CDR3 is 15 amino acids. Germline-derived CDR1 and CDR2 are SGHTA and FQGNSA. Trimming cost V 0 bases and J 4 bases, with 12 bases left between them. The data were taken from a study of quantifying T cell responses using KT2 cells. Study as a whole: RNA was reverse transcribed with TCR alpha and beta constant-region primers.

A single-stranded UMI oligo with SP2 sequence was ligated to cDNA 3' ends. The first PCR ran about 4 cycles with an equimolar RC1.1 and RC1.2 beta primer mix. Starting with the second PCR, alpha and beta TCR chains went through separate processing. Via MiXCR, TCRdb re-called the UMI-ligation and nested PCR reads, giving one row per CDR3 protein. Of tens of thousands of distinct CDR3 sequences in the sample, more than 9% were seen once. This clonotype was sampled from a human donor. The chain links TRBV7-2 to TRBJ1-1, with D perhaps TRBD1 (5 bases). The specimen sequenced was PBMCs spiked with cells of the T cell clone KT2. CDR3 protein: CASSLAGWGGTEAFF. CDR3 nucleotides: TGTGCCAGCAGCTTAGCGGGGTGGGGCGGCACTGAAGCTTTCTTT.